The sequence of this T cell receptor (beta chain) was determined in a study of blood T cell repertoires in COVID-19. Overall study: The United States, Italy and Spain supplied acute and convalescent COVID-19 samples. T cells, B-cell-depleted T cells, or PBMCs provided the cDNA or gDNA that served as material.

V lost 7 bases, J lost 8 bases, and 13 bases stayed unmatched. CDR1 is SGHRS and CDR2 is YFSETQ in the germline V gene. This CDR3 comprises 14 residues. TCRdb keeps only in-frame clones here, not all; method: immunoSEQ multiplex PCR. The sample contains hundreds of thousands of clones, approximately 80% of which appear only once. Enrollees, roughly 18 to 89 years old, lived in approximately 25 US areas. Exposed volunteers were people who met a COVID-19 case within 2 weeks before study entry. The V call is TRBV5-1, the J call TRBJ1-2, with 8 bases identical to TRBD1. This TCR was sampled from a man aged 40-49 years who had been exposed to COVID-19. Sequencing input: PBMCs or T cells enriched from blood (not recorded which). The CDR3 coding sequence is TGCGCCAGCCGAAGGGACAGGCAAGTTGGAGGCTACACCTTC. This encodes CASRRDRQVGGYTF.